A selection of T cell receptor beta chains follows, all from one sample in a study of PD-L1 blockade in urothelial cancer. The assay was immunoSEQ multiplex PCR, and TCRdb's table has in-frame clones only and misses some. The data contain some 20,000 clones, about 91% of them seen just once; the ten biggest clones take up 12%. The sample was PBMCs, taken around atezolizumab (anti-PD-L1) treatment. The receptors come from a man between 65 and 85 years old with urothelial cancer. CDR3s include the opening cysteine and the closing phenylalanine or tryptophan. The D gene is left open where the match is weak. Part of the rows lack a size; the others show once, few, many or a class for expanded clones.

j_call v_call clone_size cdr3_length d_call cdr3_nt cdr3_aa
TRBJ1-3 TRBV6-6 - 15 TRBD1 TGTGCCAGCAGAAGAGGGACAGACTCTGGAAACACCATATATTTT CASRRGTDSGNTIYF
TRBJ2-5 TRBV6-6 - 12 - TGTGCCAGCAGAACAACGGGGGAGACCCAGTACTTC CASRTTGETQYF
TRBJ2-5 TRBV10-3 - 10 - TGTGCATCGGGGTCGGAGACCCAGTACTTC CASGSETQYF
TRBJ2-7 TRBV4-1 - 15 TRBD2 TGCGCCAGCAGCCAATTGGTACTAGCGGGGGACGAGCAGTACTTC CASSQLVLAGDEQYF
TRBJ1-2 TRBV23-1 once 17 - TGCGCCAGCCTCCCAAAGAGTCCCAGGGAAGCTAACTATGGCTACACCTTC CASLPKSPREANYGYTF
TRBJ2-5 TRBV5-1 - 13 - TGCGCCAGCAGCGTCCGGGACTCCGAGACCCAGTACTTC CASSVRDSETQYF
TRBJ2-7 TRBV27 once 10 - TGTGCCAGCGGACATTACGAGCAGTACTTC CASGHYEQYF
TRBJ2-7 TRBV7-9 - 12 TRBD2 TGTGCCAGCAGCCAAGAGGGGACTAGACTGTACTTC CASSQEGTRLYF
TRBJ2-2 TRBV10-1 once 13 TRBD1 TGCGCCAGCGGGGGTCAGGGGGCCGGGGAGCTGTTTTTT CASGGQGAGELFF
TRBJ2-5 TRBV5-1 - 11 - TGCGCCAGCAGGCAGCAAGAGACCCAGTACTTC CASRQQETQYF
TRBJ2-6 TRBV6-5 - 15 TRBD1 TGTGCCAGCACAGACAGGGCCTCTGGGGCCAACGTCCTGACTTTC CASTDRASGANVLTF
TRBJ2-7 TRBV9 - 18 - TGTGCCAGCAGCGGACCCAGACGGACAGGAGGGCTGGGCTACGAGCAGTACTTC CASSGPRRTGGLGYEQYF
TRBJ1-6 TRBV10-3 once 13 TRBD1 TGTGCCACCCGGGACAGGGGTAATTCACCCCTCCACTTT CATRDRGNSPLHF
TRBJ1-6 TRBV28 once 15 TRBD1 TGTGCCAGCACCCCCTGGACAGGGGATAATTCACCCCTCCACTTT CASTPWTGDNSPLHF
TRBJ2-7 TRBV6-1 - 13 TRBD1 TGTGCCAGCAACGACAGGGCGACCTACGAGCAGTACTTC CASNDRATYEQYF
TRBJ2-1 TRBV2 - 17 TRBD1 TGTGCCAGCACCCCGGTAAGGGACAGGGGGCCATACAATGAGCAGTTCTTC CASTPVRDRGPYNEQFF
TRBJ1-5 TRBV19 - 13 - TGTGCCAGTAGTAGCACAGGGCGGGAGCCCCAGCATTTT CASSSTGREPQHF
TRBJ2-3 TRBV25-1 - 14 - TGTGCCAGCAGTGATCCCGGTCTCACAGATACGCAGTATTTT CASSDPGLTDTQYF
TRBJ2-1 TRBV6-4 - 13 - TGTGCCAGCAGCCTACAGGGCATCAATGAGCAGTTCTTC CASSLQGINEQFF
TRBJ1-1 TRBV5-5 - 13 - TGTGCCAGCAGCTTGGCAGGGCGCACTGAAGCTTTCTTT CASSLAGRTEAFF
TRBJ2-7 TRBV5-1 - 16 TRBD1 TGCGCCAGCAGTTACGCCCTGACCGACAGGGCCTACGAGCAGTACTTC CASSYALTDRAYEQYF
TRBJ1-4 TRBV10-3 - 15 - TGTGCCATCAGTGTCACAGCGGCCCCTAATGAAAAACTGTTTTTT CAISVTAAPNEKLFF
TRBJ2-6 TRBV11-3 - 11 TRBD2 TGTGCCAGCAGCTTACTAGCGGAACTGACTTTC CASSLLAELTF
TRBJ1-5 TRBV15 - 15 - TGTGCCACCAGCAGAAAAGGGGGGGTTTCTCAGCCCCAGCATTTT CATSRKGGVSQPQHF
TRBJ2-3 TRBV18 once 13 - TGTGCCAGCTCACCTAAAGACGGGGATACGCAGTATTTT CASSPKDGDTQYF
TRBJ1-5 TRBV5-6 - 17 - TGTGCCAGCAGCTTGTGGGATTGGACAGCTAGCAATCAGCCCCAGCATTTT CASSLWDWTASNQPQHF
TRBJ2-3 TRBV7-7 - 13 - TGTGCCAGCAGTCTAAGCGGGACAGATACGCAGTATTTT CASSLSGTDTQYF
TRBJ1-5 TRBV5-1 - 14 - TGCGCCAGCAGCTTGGCCCCCGGAGAACAGCCCCAGCATTTT CASSLAPGEQPQHF
TRBJ2-1 TRBV11-2 - 15 - TGTGCCAGCAGCCACTGGACTAATCTCTACAATGAGCAGTTCTTC CASSHWTNLYNEQFF